The 11 T cell receptor beta chains in this list originate from one sample, sequenced in a study of blood T cell repertoires in COVID-19. The table came from immunoSEQ multiplex PCR; TCRdb's copy has only in-frame clones and leaves some out. Of hundreds of thousands of clones in the sample, over 75% were seen once. The sequenced sample was PBMCs or T cells enriched from blood (not recorded which). The receptors were sampled from a woman aged 25 to 39 who had recovered from COVID-19.

The chain joins TRBV5-5 to TRBJ2-5; the D gene is possibly TRBD2 (6 bases). The germline gives CDR1 SGHKS, CDR2 YYEKEE (reference sequence). This CDR3 has 15 residues. Trimming shortened V by 0 bases and J by 5 bases, and 14 bases separated the two germline ends. The CDR3 sequence: CASSLAIASVETQYF. In DNA form, the CDR3 reads TGTGCCAGCAGCTTGGCCATTGCTAGCGTTGAGACCCAGTACTTC.

This chain links TRBV28 with TRBJ1-6; unclear D gene. The CDR3 is made up of 15 amino acids. CDR1 is MDHEN, CDR2 SYDVKM, per germline. The V and J ends lost 3 bases and 6 bases respectively, with 12 bases between them. CDR3 sequence reads: CASSLDGAANSPLHF. Written as DNA, the CDR3 is TGTGCCAGCAGTTTGGACGGAGCGGCTAATTCACCCCTCCACTTT.

For the CDR3, the DNA is TGTGCCACGAGTTCGGGACAGGGAGTCAATGAGCAGTTCTTC. Translation: CATSSGQGVNEQFF. J is TRBJ2-1 and V is TRBV4-2; TRBD1 agrees at 9 bases. V trimming: 10 bases; J trimming: 6 bases; junction bases outside the gene matches: 10. The germline CDR1 and CDR2 sequences are LGHNA and YNFKEQ. The CDR3 has 14 residues.

This clone was detected once. V is TRBV19 and J is TRBJ1-1, with 9 bases matching TRBD1. Germline-derived CDR1 and CDR2 are LNHDA and SQIVND (reference sequence). After removal of 7 bases from V and 5 bases from J, the junction contained 8 bases not matched to a gene. CDR3 length: 14 residues. CDR3 residues: CASTPGTGRTEAFF. The DNA for the CDR3 is TGTGCCAGTACCCCTGGGACAGGGAGGACTGAAGCTTTCTTT.

J is TRBJ2-7 and V is TRBV28; 10 positions match TRBD1. Germline V gives CDR1 MDHEN, CDR2 SYDVKM. V lost 6 bases and J lost 7; bases outside the gene matches: 9. The CDR3 extends over 14 amino acids. The CDR3 bases are TGTGCCAGCAGGTCCGGGACAGGGGATCGAGAGCAGTACTTC. Protein sequence: CASRSGTGDREQYF.

CDR3 loop: CASSSQFGGGRYEQYF. The CDR3 DNA reads as TGTGCCAGCAGCTCACAGTTCGGAGGGGGCAGGTACGAGCAGTACTTC. The gene calls are TRBV7-2 and TRBJ2-7, with a possible D match to TRBD1 (7 bases). This CDR3 contains 16 residues. V lost 4 bases, J lost 4 bases, and 20 bases lay in between. Germline CDR1 and CDR2: SGHTA and FQGNSA.

The chain joins TRBV20-1 to TRBJ1-4; no clear D. Trimming took 5 bases from V and 5 from J, leaving 6 bases between them. The CDR3 has 11 amino acids. The germline CDR1 and CDR2 sequences are DFQATT and SNEGSKA (reference sequence). The CDR3 DNA follows: TGCAGTGCTCCGTCCAATGAAAAACTGTTTTTT. Translation: CSAPSNEKLFF.

The chain recombines TRBV29-1 with TRBJ2-1; 7 positions match TRBD2. The CDR3 spans 13 residues. Germline lookup yields CDR1 SQVTM and CDR2 ANQGSEA. Germline trimming cut 4 bases from V and 6 bases from J; bases unmatched to any gene: 6. CDR3 bases: TGCAGCGTTGCCCCGACTAGCCCCAATGAGCAGTTCTTC. Protein product: CSVAPTSPNEQFF.

The gene calls are TRBV11-2 and TRBJ1-3; D might be TRBD1 (6 bases). V lost 4 bases and J 3 bases, leaving 7 bases between the germline ends. The CDR3 spans 13 residues. The germline gives CDR1 SGHAT, CDR2 FQNNGV. The CDR3 loop is CASSWDIGNTIYF. CDR3 bases: TGTGCCAGCAGCTGGGACATTGGAAACACCATATATTTT.

This chain links TRBV19 with TRBJ1-2; 7 bases are shared with TRBD1. Trimming removed 6 bases from V and 0 bases from J; junction bases left unmatched: 7. The CDR3 is 15 residues long. Germline loops: CDR1 LNHDA, CDR2 SQIVND (reference sequence). CDR3 region: CASSISTGPNYGYTF. The CDR3 nucleotides read TGTGCCAGTAGCATCTCGACAGGGCCTAACTATGGCTACACCTTC.

A few counts support this clone. This chain links TRBV2 with TRBJ1-3; weak D call: TRBD1 (5 bases). The germline V and J ends were trimmed by 3 bases and 7 bases, with 10 bases remaining between them. In germline, CDR1 is SNHLY, CDR2 FYNNEI. This CDR3 region has 13 residues. CDR3: CASSEPRANTIYF. The CDR3 bases are TGTGCCAGCAGTGAGCCCAGGGCTAACACCATATATTTT.